The next 26 T cell receptor beta chains were all read from a single sample in a study of blood T cells in healthy people across ages. Combining a sample-barcoded 5' primer with a J-beta primer mix, a second PCR ran for about 6 to 11 cycles. TCRdb reprocessed the 5' RACE reads with MiXCR, giving one entry per CDR3 protein. The table lists approximately 850,000 distinct CDR3 sequences, under 45% of them singletons. The material sequenced was blood. Source of these receptors: a man in his 60s in good health.

The J gene is TRBJ1-5, the V gene TRBV6-5; D remains ambiguous. Trimming cost V 7 bases and J 3 bases, with 16 bases left between them. The CDR3 is 15 amino acids. Germline-derived CDR1 and CDR2 are MNHEY and SVGAGI. This chain's CDR3 is CASKVAGETNQPQHF. The CDR3 nucleotides are TGTGCCAGCAAAGTGGCGGGAGAAACCAATCAGCCCCAGCATTTT.

This clonotype was found many times. This sequence joins TRBV6-6 and TRBJ1-2; D unclear. The CDR3 is 12 residues long. Trimming shortened V by 8 bases and J by 5 bases, and 12 bases separated the two germline ends. CDR1 and CDR2 from the germline V gene are MNHNY and SVGAGI (reference sequence). CDR3 protein: CASLKERYGYTF. DNA of the CDR3: TGTGCCAGCTTAAAGGAGAGATATGGCTACACCTTC.

The CDR3 protein is CAISESGDRDEQYF. The DNA for the CDR3 is TGTGCCATCAGTGAGTCGGGGGACAGGGACGAGCAGTACTTC. V and J are TRBV10-3 and TRBJ2-7; 9 bases are shared with TRBD1. Germline lookup yields CDR1 ENHRY and CDR2 SYGVKD. This CDR3 region has 14 residues. The V and J ends lost 0 bases and 5 bases, in that order; junction bases with no gene match: 2.

This rearrangement joins TRBV20-1 to TRBJ2-3, with a tentative D call TRBD2 (6 bases). The germline V and J ends were trimmed by 6 bases and 4 bases, with 14 bases remaining between them. Germline V gene sequence: CDR1 DFQATT, CDR2 SNEGSKA (reference sequence). The CDR3 has 13 residues. The CDR3 is CSAEGGLADTQYF. The CDR3 DNA follows: TGCAGTGCCGAGGGAGGTCTGGCAGATACGCAGTATTTT.

The chain links TRBV20-1 to TRBJ2-7; possibly TRBD2 for D (7 bases). Germline CDR1 DFQATT, CDR2 SNEGSKA (reference sequence). Trimming took off 3 bases at V and 7 bases at J, with 22 bases between the two ends. CDR3 length: 15 amino acids. CDR3 nucleotides: TGCAGTGCTAGGCAACAGGGAGGGCTTTACAATGAGCAGTACTTC. Amino acid sequence: CSARQQGGLYNEQYF.

In its sample, this clonotype was seen a few times. The chain links TRBV7-3 to TRBJ2-6, with D hard to call. The V end was cut by 4 bases, the J end by 1 base, with 8 bases between. This CDR3 is 15 amino acids long. CDR1 is SGHTA and CDR2 is FQGTGA in the germline V gene. The CDR3 loop is CASSSGPSGANVLTF. The CDR3 DNA follows: TGTGCCAGCAGCTCCGGGCCGTCTGGGGCCAACGTCCTGACTTTC.

The chain is built from TRBV5-1 and TRBJ1-2; D might be TRBD1 (5 bases). The germline V and J ends were trimmed by 5 bases and 3 bases, with 17 bases remaining between them. CDR3 size: 15 residues. CDR1 is SGHRS, CDR2 YFSETQ, per germline. The CDR3 loop is CASSLGGRKDYGYTF. The CDR3 DNA follows: TGCGCCAGCAGTCTGGGGGGACGAAAGGACTATGGCTACACCTTC.

This chain uses TRBV6-7 with TRBJ1-1; D is perhaps TRBD1 (5 bases). TRBV6-7 falls under the ORF class, with uncertain function. Trimming removed 5 bases at V and 1 base at J, with 11 bases between. The CDR3 is 14 amino acids. In DNA, the CDR3 is TGTGCCAGCAGTGGGGACCGGGGGAACACTGAAGCTTTCTTT. It is translated as CASSGDRGNTEAFF.

This clonotype has more than one count but fewer than ten. This chain connects TRBV6-2 or TRBV6-3 to TRBJ2-7; 9 bases fit TRBD1. V gave up 5 bases and J gave up 2 bases; unmatched junction bases: 4. The CDR3 totals 14 residues. Germline CDR1 reads MNHEY; CDR2 reads SVGEGT. Here the CDR3 reads CASSQTGGPYEQYF. Written as DNA, the CDR3 is TGTGCCAGCAGTCAAACAGGGGGCCCCTACGAGCAGTACTTC.

CDR3 in amino acids: CASSPGVVNEQFF. For the CDR3, the DNA is TGTGCCAGCAGCCCTGGAGTAGTCAATGAGCAGTTCTTC. The rearrangement joins TRBV6-2 or TRBV6-3 to TRBJ2-1; D is ambiguous. The CDR3 totals 13 residues. The V gene's germline CDR1 is MNHEY and CDR2 SVGEGT. Trimming took off 6 bases at V and 6 bases at J, with 12 bases between the two ends.

This sequence joins TRBV4-3 and TRBJ2-5, with a weak D call TRBD2 (6 bases). V was shortened by 0 bases and J by 7 bases, with 6 bases between the two germline ends. CDR1 LGHNA and CDR2 YSLEER come from the germline V gene. The CDR3 contains 12 residues. The chain's CDR3 is CASSQDGGTQYF. The CDR3 DNA follows: TGCGCCAGCAGCCAAGACGGGGGGACCCAGTACTTC.

The V and J genes are TRBV5-6 and TRBJ1-2; D remains unclear. The germline CDR1 and CDR2 sequences are SGHDT and YYEEEE. This CDR3 contains 12 residues. The V and J ends lost 1 base and 6 bases respectively, with 7 bases between them. The CDR3 here is CASSLRPDGYTF. In nucleotides, the CDR3 is TGTGCCAGCAGCTTGCGTCCCGATGGCTACACCTTC.

This clonotype occurred many times. This chain connects TRBV3-1 to TRBJ1-2; D gene unclear. This CDR3 contains 15 residues. V was trimmed by 0 bases and J by 6 bases, leaving 14 bases between them. CDR1 and CDR2 (germline): LGHDT, YNNKEL (reference sequence). The CDR3 DNA reads TGTGCCAGCAGCCAAGATAGGCTGGCAGTGAATGGCTACACCTTC. It codes for CASSQDRLAVNGYTF. The full variable domain, rest sourced from reference TRBV3-1 and TRBJ1-2, is DTAVSQTPKYLVTQMGNDKSIKCEQNLGHDTMYWYKQDSKKFLKIMFSYNNKELIINETVPNRFSPKSPDKAHLNLHINSLELGDSAVYFCASSQDRLAVNGYTFGSGTRLTVV.

The chain is built from TRBV6-2 or TRBV6-3 and TRBJ2-7; D may correspond to TRBD1 or TRBD2 (5 bases each). The germline gives CDR1 MNHEY, CDR2 SVGEGT. The CDR3 loop spans 13 amino acids. V lost 6 bases to trimming and J lost 1 base, with 10 bases between them. The CDR3 loop is CASRGVESYEQYF. The CDR3 DNA reads TGTGCCAGCAGGGGGGTAGAATCCTACGAGCAGTACTTC.

This clonotype was detected only a few times. The chain employs TRBV7-9 and TRBJ1-1; no reliable D call. V lost 0 bases and J 4 bases, leaving 9 bases between the germline ends. Germline V lookup: CDR1 SEHNR, CDR2 FQNEAQ (reference sequence). This CDR3 has 14 amino acids. The CDR3 sequence: CASSLAWRSTEAFF. The CDR3 nucleotides are TGTGCCAGCAGCTTAGCCTGGAGGTCCACTGAAGCTTTCTTT.

The rearrangement links TRBV30 to TRBJ1-2, with 7 positions matching TRBD1. This CDR3 is 16 amino acids long. Germline assignment: CDR1 GTSNPN and CDR2 SVGIG (reference sequence). CDR3: CGCAPPGQPMDYGYTF. The CDR3 coding sequence is TGTGGCTGTGCTCCTCCGGGACAGCCCATGGACTATGGCTACACCTTC.

This clonotype was found once. The chain combines TRBV6-1 with TRBJ2-1, with TRBD1 matching over 7 bases. The end of the DNA fits TRBJ2-7 better, so the J call may be wrong. CDR3 length equals 13 residues. Germline values: CDR1 MNHNS, CDR2 SASEGT. The CDR3 loop is CASSRTGYNEQYF. The CDR3 coding sequence is TGTGCCAGCAGCAGGACAGGATACAATGAGCAGTACTTC.

This clonotype has ten or more counts. The chain links TRBV12-3 or TRBV12-4 to TRBJ2-1; D not certain. Trimming took 7 bases from V and 1 from J, leaving 5 bases between them. The CDR3 is 12 amino acids. In DNA, the CDR3 is TGTGCCAGCACCCCATCCTACAATGAGCAGTTCTTC. This codes for CASTPSYNEQFF.

The V call is TRBV3-1, the J call TRBJ2-1; TRBD2 matches at 12 bases. Losses at the gene ends were 0 bases for V and 3 bases for J; bases not matched to a gene: 6. The CDR3 loop spans 18 amino acids. The germline CDR1 and CDR2 sequences are LGHDT and YNNKEL (reference sequence). The DNA of the CDR3 is TGTGCCAGCAGCCAAGATGGGCTAGCGGGGGGGCTCTACAATGAGCAGTTCTTC. It translates to CASSQDGLAGGLYNEQFF.

This chain links TRBV16 with TRBJ2-1; 7 positions match TRBD1. Matching the DNA end better, TRBJ2-7 makes the J call doubtful. Germline values: CDR1 KGHSY, CDR2 FQNENV. The CDR3 spans 14 residues. CDR3 residues: CASSRDRLYNEQYF. CDR3 DNA: TGTGCCAGCAGCCGGGACAGACTCTACAATGAGCAGTACTTC.

On this clonotype itself: Given a much more abundant clone one base away, this may be a read error. The rearrangement joins TRBV7-2 to TRBJ2-5, with TRBD2 identical over 7 bases. The J call is doubtful: the DNA matches TRBJ2-7 better. Germline CDR1 SGHTA, CDR2 FQGNSA. The CDR3 loop spans 15 amino acids. DNA of the CDR3: TGTGCCAGCAGCTTAGTGGGGCAGCGGGACTACGAGCAGTACTTC. Encoded protein: CASSLVGQRDYEQYF.

The chain couples TRBV12-3 or TRBV12-4 to TRBJ2-7; TRBD2 aligns across 10 bases. The CDR3 is 15 residues long. With 6 bases clipped from V and 0 bases from J, the junction kept 5 bases outside the gene matches. The CDR3 DNA reads as TGTGCCAGCAGCCGCACTAGCGGGGCCTCCTACGAGCAGTACTTC. Translating gives CASSRTSGASYEQYF.

The table lists this clonotype with many counts. The gene calls are TRBV5-1 and TRBJ2-3; the D call may be TRBD1 or TRBD2 (5 bases each). V was clipped by 3 bases and J by 6 bases, with 17 bases between them. Germline loops: CDR1 SGHRS, CDR2 YFSETQ. CDR3 length equals 15 residues. The CDR3 spells CASSSRYGALDTQYF. The CDR3, as DNA: TGCGCCAGCAGCTCCCGATACGGGGCGCTGGATACGCAGTATTTT. The whole variable domain, remainder taken from reference TRBV5-1 and TRBJ2-3, is KAGVTQTPRYLIKTRGQQVTLSCSPISGHRSVSWYQQTPGQGLQFLFEYFSETQRNKGNFPGRFSGRQFSNSRSEMNVSTLELGDSALYLCASSSRYGALDTQYFGPGTRLTVL.

The chain employs TRBV7-8 and TRBJ2-1; 13 nucleotides agree with TRBD2. The CDR3 extends over 19 amino acids. CDR1 SGHVS and CDR2 FQNEAQ come from the germline V gene. V lost 4 bases and J lost 12; bases outside the gene matches: 21. CDR3 region: CASSSRTSGGPATLQGQFF. The CDR3 coding sequence is TGTGCCAGCAGCTCCCGGACTAGCGGGGGACCCGCTACTTTACAGGGGCAGTTCTTC.

This rearrangement joins TRBV12-3 or TRBV12-4 to TRBJ1-4; 7 nucleotides align to TRBD1. The CDR3 consists of 16 residues. The J segment lost 4 bases and the V segment lost 4 bases, leaving 9 bases of the junction unmatched. The CDR3 sequence: CASSSRDSHRNEKLFF. DNA for the CDR3: TGTGCCAGCAGTTCGCGGGACAGTCACCGTAATGAAAAACTGTTTTTT.

This clonotype was seen at least ten times. The V gene is TRBV9, the J gene TRBJ2-1; D perhaps matches TRBD2 (5 bases). Germline CDR1 is SGDLS and CDR2 is YYNGEE. The length of the CDR3 is 16 residues. With 0 bases removed from V and 7 bases from J, the gap between germline ends came to 17 bases. The CDR3 loop reads CASSVDRLAGMNEQFF. In DNA, the CDR3 is TGTGCCAGCAGCGTAGATCGTCTAGCCGGGATGAATGAGCAGTTCTTC.